Listed here are 24 T cell receptor beta chains from one sample, sequenced in a study of early T cells in non-severe SARS-CoV-2 infection. TCRdb redid the calling of the 5' RACE reads with MiXCR, one entry per CDR3 protein. The table includes fewer than 80,000 distinct CDR3 sequences, almost 9% detected once. The sample was whole blood, taken at baseline. The receptors derive from an adult who was a healthcare worker with PCR-confirmed SARS-CoV-2 infection or an uninfected control (not recorded which).

This clonotype was seen a few times. This rearrangement joins TRBV6-2 or TRBV6-3 to TRBJ2-1; D possibly uses TRBD1 or TRBD2 (5 bases each). The CDR3 is 17 amino acids. V was pared by 5 bases and J by 0 bases, with 17 bases between. Germline assignment: CDR1 MNHEY and CDR2 SVGEGT. CDR3 sequence reads: CASSSSGTGSSYNEQFF. CDR3 sequence (DNA): TGTGCCAGCAGTAGCTCCGGGACGGGGAGCTCCTACAATGAGCAGTTCTTC.

The V gene is TRBV6-5, the J gene TRBJ2-7, with 10 bases that match TRBD2. V dropped 8 bases and J dropped 6; count of bases not matched to a gene: 19. The CDR3 sequence is 17 residues long. CDR1 and CDR2 from the germline V gene are MNHEY and SVGAGI. The CDR3: CASRREGSLSGRAEQYF. Written as DNA, the CDR3 is TGTGCCAGCCGAAGGGAGGGGAGCCTAAGCGGGAGGGCCGAGCAGTACTTC.

The chain uses TRBV19 and TRBJ2-4; D uncertain. Germline loops: CDR1 LNHDA, CDR2 SQIVND (reference sequence). The CDR3 runs to 12 residues. V gave up 8 bases and J gave up 4 bases, with 9 bases separating them. The CDR3 spells CASSHRKNIQYF. The CDR3, as DNA: TGTGCCAGTTCCCACAGAAAAAACATTCAGTACTTC.

This chain joins TRBV20-1 and TRBJ1-2, with D tentatively TRBD1 (6 bases). Germline V lookup: CDR1 DFQATT, CDR2 SNEGSKA (reference sequence). V was shortened by 6 bases and J by 5 bases, with 13 bases between the two germline ends. CDR3 length: 12 residues. In DNA form, the CDR3 reads TGCAGTGCCCCGACAGGCGCGTATGGCTACACCTTC. Translated, it gives CSAPTGAYGYTF.

The sample holds many counts of this clonotype. The chain links TRBV4-2 to TRBJ2-1; 10 positions match TRBD2. J was trimmed by 8 bases and V by 1 base; bases with no gene match: 8. CDR1 is LGHNA, CDR2 YNFKEQ, per germline. The CDR3 is 16 amino acids. The CDR3 DNA sequence: TGTGCCAGCAGCCAAGTGGCTAGCGGGAGCGTCTATGAGCAGTTCTTC. Translated: CASSQVASGSVYEQFF.

The chain has TRBV5-4 and TRBJ2-1; the D is unclear. CDR1 is SGHNT, CDR2 YYREEE, per germline (reference sequence). V dropped 1 base and J dropped 5 bases, with 7 bases sitting between them. The CDR3 covers 13 residues. The CDR3 DNA reads TGTGCCAGCAGCTTGTTAGGGAACAATGAGCAGTTCTTC. It codes for CASSLLGNNEQFF.

The J gene is TRBJ1-5, the V gene TRBV7-2; unclear D gene. This CDR3 has 14 residues. V lost 2 bases and J 6 bases, leaving 11 bases between the germline ends. Germline lookup yields CDR1 SGHTA and CDR2 FQGNSA. CDR3 nucleotide sequence: TGTGCCAGCAGCTTAATAGGTATTGGTCAGCCCCAGCATTTT. This codes for CASSLIGIGQPQHF. The whole variable domain, remainder taken from reference TRBV7-2 and TRBJ1-5, is GAGVSQSPSNKVTEKGKDVELRCDPISGHTALYWYRQSLGQGLEFLIYFQGNSAPDKSGLPSDRFSAERTGGSVSTLTIQRTQQEDSAVYLCASSLIGIGQPQHFGDGTRLSIL.

This clonotype was observed at least ten times. CDR3 DNA: TGTGCCAGCAGTCCCCGGACTAGCGGTGGAGGGAGTGAGCAGTTCTTC. This codes for CASSPRTSGGGSEQFF. The chain combines TRBV12-3 or TRBV12-4 with TRBJ2-1; TRBD2 aligns across 10 bases. The CDR3 consists of 16 residues. V lost 5 bases to trimming and J lost 9 bases; unmatched junction nucleotides: 13.

In the case of this clonotype: One junction end does not reproduce the germline sequence, and a read error may be involved. The genes are TRBV7-7 and TRBJ2-3; 10 bases map to TRBD2. The length of the CDR3 is 14 residues. CDR1 and CDR2 from the germline V gene are SSHAT and FNYEAQ (reference sequence). CDR3: CASSASGSQDTQYF. CDR3 nucleotides: TGTGCTAGCAGTGCTAGCGGGAGCCAAGATACGCAGTATTTT. The full variable domain, in which reference TRBV7-7 and TRBJ2-3 provide the parts outside the CDR3, is GAGVSQSPRYKVTKRGQDVTLRCDPISSHATLYWYQQALGQGPEFLTYFNYEAQPDKSGLPSDRFSAERPEGSISTLTIQRTEQRDSAMYRCASSASGSQDTQYFGPGTRLTVL.

This clonotype was found many times. The gene calls are TRBV30 and TRBJ2-3, with D perhaps TRBD2 (6 bases). V was pared by 7 bases and J by 4 bases, with 18 bases between. This CDR3 is 14 amino acids long. Germline-derived CDR1 and CDR2 are GTSNPN and SVGIG (reference sequence). The CDR3 loop is CASLRAGLSDTQYF. The CDR3, as DNA: TGTGCCTCTCTCCGGGCGGGATTATCAGATACGCAGTATTTT. The variable domain in full, with the rest retrieved from reference TRBV30 and TRBJ2-3, is SQTIHQWPATLVQPVGSPLSLECTVEGTSNPNLYWYRQAAGRGLQLLFYSVGIGQISSEVPQNLSASRPQDRQFILSSKKLLLSDSGFYLCASLRAGLSDTQYFGPGTRLTVL.

This rearrangement joins TRBV6-2 or TRBV6-3 to TRBJ2-5; a weak D match, TRBD2 (5 bases). The germline V gene encodes CDR1 MNHEY and CDR2 SVGEGT. Trimming left V 3 bases short and J 0 bases short, with 11 bases between. This CDR3 contains 15 residues. CDR3 nucleotides: TGTGCCAGCAGTTATCAACAGCGGTACCAAGAGACCCAGTACTTC. This gives the protein CASSYQQRYQETQYF.

This clonotype occurred many times. The chain employs TRBV29-1 and TRBJ1-1; TRBD1 might be the D (5 bases). CDR3 length: 14 residues. Looked up from germline, CDR1 is SQVTM and CDR2 is ANQGSEA. The V and J ends lost 1 base and 0 bases respectively, with 9 bases between them. CDR3: CSVEGQGLNTEAFF. CDR3 coding DNA: TGCAGCGTTGAAGGGCAGGGCCTGAACACTGAAGCTTTCTTT. Variable domain in full (rest from reference TRBV29-1 and TRBJ1-1): SAVISQKPSRDICQRGTSLTIQCQVDSQVTMMFWYRQQPGQSLTLIATANQGSEATYESGFVIDKFPISRPNLTFSTLTVSNMSPEDSSIYLCSVEGQGLNTEAFFGQGTRLTVV.

This clonotype was counted at least ten times. The CDR3 DNA is TGTGCCAGCAGCTTGTTTGACGGAGGAAACACCATATATTTT. Translated, it gives CASSLFDGGNTIYF. The genes are TRBV7-9 and TRBJ1-3, with D unresolved. CDR3 size: 14 residues. The germline CDR1 and CDR2 sequences are SEHNR and FQNEAQ (reference sequence). V was shortened by 3 bases and J by 4 bases, with 10 bases between the two germline ends.

This clonotype occurred a few times. V and J are TRBV7-2 and TRBJ2-5; TRBD2 matches at 12 bases. Per the germline V gene, CDR1 is SGHTA and CDR2 is FQGNSA. Trimming took 3 bases from V and 2 from J; bases not matched to a gene: 1. This CDR3 region has 15 residues. The CDR3 region has the DNA TGTGCCAGCAGCTTTGGACTAGCGGGGCAAGAGACCCAGTACTTC. Translating it yields CASSFGLAGQETQYF.

This clonotype was counted a few times. V gene TRBV18 combines with J gene TRBJ1-2; the D gene is possibly TRBD1 (6 bases). Germline values: CDR1 KGHSH, CDR2 LQKENI. Trimming shortened V by 0 bases and J by 4 bases, and 12 bases separated the two germline ends. The CDR3 runs 15 residues. The CDR3 is CASSPPTGSGYGYTF. The DNA of the CDR3 is TGTGCCAGCTCACCACCCACAGGGTCGGGCTATGGCTACACCTTC.

V gene TRBV6-2 or TRBV6-3 combines with J gene TRBJ2-2, with D unclear. V was shortened by 0 bases and J by 9 bases, with 11 bases between the two germline ends. The CDR3 length is 14 residues. Germline values: CDR1 MNHEY, CDR2 SVGEGT. CDR3 nucleotide sequence: TGTGCCAGCAGTTACTCGAGGCCACCCAGGGAGCTGTTTTTT. Translation: CASSYSRPPRELFF.

This clonotype was observed many times. V and J are TRBV4-1 and TRBJ2-7; TRBD2 agrees at 7 bases. The germline CDR1 and CDR2 sequences are MGHRA and YSYEKL. V dropped 1 base and J dropped 3; count of bases not matched to a gene: 9. This CDR3 has 16 amino acids. This CDR3 reads CASSQAPTGDYYEQYF. In DNA, the CDR3 is TGCGCCAGCAGCCAAGCCCCGACGGGGGACTACTACGAGCAGTACTTC.

V gene TRBV3-1 combines with J gene TRBJ2-3; D is perhaps TRBD2 (6 bases). Germline-derived CDR1 and CDR2 are LGHDT and YNNKEL (reference sequence). The ends were cut back, 1 base at V and 1 base at J, with 15 bases in the middle. CDR3 length: 17 amino acids. The CDR3 region is CASSQAPGGRRTDTQYF. The CDR3 DNA reads as TGTGCCAGCAGCCAAGCCCCCGGGGGACGACGCACAGATACGCAGTATTTT.

This clonotype came up once. The CDR3 DNA is TGCAGTGCGGAAATAGTATACTACGAGCAGTACTTC. Translated, it gives CSAEIVYYEQYF. This chain joins TRBV20-1 and TRBJ2-7, with unresolved D. CDR3 size: 12 residues. V lost 6 bases to trimming and J lost 3 bases, with 12 bases between them. Germline assignment: CDR1 DFQATT and CDR2 SNEGSKA (reference sequence).

This clonotype has a count of ten or more. This rearrangement joins TRBV4-3 to TRBJ1-4, with D unresolved. The V end lost 0 bases, the J end lost 7 bases, and 12 bases lay between the germline ends. This CDR3 is built from 15 residues. Germline-derived CDR1 and CDR2 are LGHNA and YSLEER. The DNA of the CDR3 is TGCGCCAGCAGCCAAGATCGTCGAGGGATTGAAAAACTGTTTTTT. Its protein is CASSQDRRGIEKLFF.

The sample holds a few counts of this clonotype. The CDR3 nucleotides are TGTGCCTGGAGTGGGGGGACAGGGGGATCCTACGAGCAGTACTTC. This sequence encodes CAWSGGTGGSYEQYF. This chain connects TRBV30 to TRBJ2-7, with 11 bases lining up with TRBD1. This CDR3 has 15 amino acids. Per the germline V gene, CDR1 is GTSNPN and CDR2 is SVGIG (reference sequence). V lost 1 base and J lost 1; bases outside the gene matches: 3.

The chain joins TRBV15 to TRBJ2-2; 8 nucleotides align to TRBD2. V shed 8 bases and J 6 bases; nucleotides not matched to a gene: 8. This CDR3 comprises 14 residues. Germline CDR1 reads LNHNV; CDR2 reads YYDKDF (reference sequence). The CDR3 bases are TGTGCCACCCTATTAAGCGGGAGATCCGGGGAGCTGTTTTTT. Its protein product is CATLLSGRSGELFF.

Comments on this clonotype: Sequence at one end of the junction differs from germline and may be a read error. The CDR3 nucleotides read TGTGCGAGCAGCTCAAGGACAGGGGTCACCTACAATGAGCAGTTCTTC. Encoded protein: CASSSRTGVTYNEQFF. The chain carries TRBV7-2 and TRBJ2-1; 9 bases agree with TRBD1. The germline V gene encodes CDR1 SGHTA and CDR2 FQGNSA. The CDR3 covers 16 residues.

The chain carries TRBV10-1 and TRBJ2-7, with 12 nucleotides matching TRBD2. V was clipped by 6 bases and J by 4 bases; unmatched bases: 16. The CDR3 spans 18 residues. Germline-derived CDR1 and CDR2 are WNHNN and SYGVQD (reference sequence). The CDR3 coding sequence is TGCGCCAGCAGCGCAGTGGGGTCTAGCGGGAGGGCCTTGTACGAGCAGTACTTC. Translated: CASSAVGSSGRALYEQYF.